These 31 T cell receptor beta chains were sequenced from one sample in a study of graft-versus-host responses after intestinal transplantation (dated by TCRdb to the early 2020s). Taken with the paper, the label for time point translates to: cells obtained before transplantation from donor or recipient. Mixed lymphocyte reactions plated around 200,000 CFSE-labeled pre-transplant responders with around 200,000 irradiated violet-dye-labeled stimulators and were cultured for more than five days. The protocol used for the library was the immunoSEQ multiplex PCR assay. The clones in this table, taken by TCRdb from immuneACCESS, are in-frame only. Not every clone is retained; where verified, under half of the shortfall comes from an unresolved V gene, and the cause of the rest is unknown. This sample lists over 2,000 clones; roughly 27% were detected once. The top ten hold roughly 5.2% of the sample.

Sequencing was performed on alloreactive CD8+ T cells from a mixed lymphocyte reaction culture, taken before transplantation. According to the study, the label for this sample's cell subset or site signals: CFSE-low proliferating T cells sorted from roughly 6-day pre-transplant mixed lymphocyte reaction (GvH or HvG direction). The source is a human patient who was an organ donor for intestinal transplantation.

V usage is TRBV9 and J usage is TRBJ2-7; 7 bases line up with TRBD2. CDR1 SGDLS and CDR2 YYNGEE come from the germline V gene. Trimming at V came to 2 bases and at J to 2 bases, leaving 10 bases not matched to a gene. This CDR3 is 16 amino acids long. The CDR3 loop is CASSVGGGTTAYEQYF. CDR3 coding DNA: TGTGCCAGCAGCGTGGGAGGAGGGACTACCGCCTACGAGCAGTACTTC.

This clone is medium-sized by share. The V gene is TRBV19, the J gene TRBJ2-3; tentatively, D is TRBD1 (5 bases). With 3 bases removed from V and 2 bases from J, the gap between germline ends came to 9 bases. Germline V gene lookup returns CDR1 LNHDA and CDR2 SQIVND (reference sequence). The CDR3 runs 14 residues. CDR3 loop: CASSIPGITDTQYF. The CDR3, as DNA: TGTGCCAGTAGTATCCCAGGGATCACAGATACGCAGTATTTT.

V is TRBV27 and J is TRBJ1-6; 8 nucleotides align to TRBD1. Germline CDR1 MNHEY, CDR2 SMNVEV (reference sequence). There are 16 residues in the CDR3. With V trimmed by 5 bases and J by 7 bases, 10 bases remained unmatched. The CDR3 DNA reads as TGTGCCAGCAGTGCCAAGACAGGGGTGTCGAATTCACCCCTCCACTTT. Translated, it gives CASSAKTGVSNSPLHF.

The chain has TRBV5-1 and TRBJ1-4, with D hard to call. Germline CDR1 is SGHRS and CDR2 is YFSETQ. Deletions cut 0 bases from V and 3 bases from J, with 15 bases between. The CDR3 runs 17 residues. This chain's CDR3 is CASSLAPWVGANEKLFF. The CDR3 region has the DNA TGCGCCAGCAGCTTGGCCCCTTGGGTTGGAGCTAATGAAAAACTGTTTTTT.

CDR3 sequence (DNA): TGCGCCAGCAGCCAAGTGGGTAGCGGGGGCCTAAATGAGCAGTTCTTC. This encodes CASSQVGSGGLNEQFF. This chain joins TRBV4-1 and TRBJ2-1, with 9 bases that match TRBD2. After removal of 1 base from V and 7 bases from J, the junction contained 8 bases not matched to a gene. The CDR3 extends over 16 amino acids. Germline CDR1 MGHRA, CDR2 YSYEKL.

This chain joins TRBV30 and TRBJ1-2; 9 nucleotides agree with TRBD1. Germline V gene sequence: CDR1 GTSNPN, CDR2 SVGIG (reference sequence). The CDR3 runs to 14 residues. The J segment lost 8 bases and the V segment lost 3 bases, leaving 10 bases of the junction unmatched. The CDR3 reads CAWSEQGQGHGYTF. In DNA form, the CDR3 reads TGTGCCTGGAGCGAACAAGGACAGGGGCACGGCTACACCTTC.

J is TRBJ1-2 and V is TRBV4-3, with D possibly matching TRBD1 (6 bases). Trimming took off 4 bases at V and 0 bases at J, with 15 bases between the two ends. The CDR3 loop spans 16 amino acids. Per the germline V gene, CDR1 is LGHNA and CDR2 is YSLEER. Here the CDR3 reads CASSPIQGWTNYGYTF. In DNA, the CDR3 is TGCGCCAGCAGCCCGATACAGGGTTGGACTAACTATGGCTACACCTTC.

The sample holds a few counts of this clone. V is TRBV6-9 and J is TRBJ1-6, with D maybe TRBD1 (5 bases). The CDR3 runs 10 residues. The V gene's germline CDR1 is MNHGY and CDR2 SVAAGI. V dropped 10 bases and J dropped 7 bases, with 5 bases sitting between them. The CDR3, as DNA: TGTGCCACAGGGAATTCACCCCTCCACTTT. As protein: CATGNSPLHF.

This clone occurred a few times. The gene calls are TRBV27 and TRBJ2-7, with 8 positions matching TRBD1. The V and J ends lost 8 bases and 2 bases, in that order; junction bases with no gene match: 2. The CDR3 has 12 residues. From germline, CDR1 is MNHEY and CDR2 SMNVEV (reference sequence). CDR3 nucleotides: TGTGCCAGCCGGACAGGGACCTACGAGCAGTACTTC. This encodes CASRTGTYEQYF.

This clone has only a few counts. The chain carries TRBV7-6 and TRBJ1-2; TRBD1 might be the D (5 bases). The CDR3 spans 16 residues. V was shortened by 0 bases and J by 3 bases, with 14 bases between the two germline ends. Germline V gene sequence: CDR1 SGHVS, CDR2 FNYEAQ. The CDR3 loop is CASSLAGRGGDYGYTF. CDR3 DNA sequence: TGTGCCAGCAGCTTAGCGGGGCGAGGCGGGGACTATGGCTACACCTTC.

Only a few counts were recorded for this clone. The conserved closing phenylalanine or tryptophan is absent in this CDR3, likely reflecting a read error. The limits of the CDR3 on the DNA are not certain, so only TCRdb's listed CDR3 is given. V usage is TRBV27 and J usage is TRBJ2-7; TRBD2 was called by the table and not checked on the DNA. The germline gives CDR1 MNHEY, CDR2 SMNVEV (reference sequence). 9 amino acids form the CDR3, both terminal residues included. The chain's CDR3 is CASSWEGPI.

This clone was detected a few times. The V and J genes are TRBV4-1 and TRBJ2-7; D is unclear. The CDR3 spans 13 residues. Trimming took off 4 bases at V and 1 base at J, with 8 bases between the two ends. Germline lookup yields CDR1 MGHRA and CDR2 YSYEKL. CDR3 region: CASSPSLSYEQYF. As DNA, the CDR3 is TGCGCCAGCAGCCCCTCCCTATCCTACGAGCAGTACTTC.

This clone is termed medium-sized. This chain links TRBV5-5 with TRBJ2-7, with D perhaps TRBD2 (6 bases). V dropped 2 bases and J dropped 3 bases, with 12 bases sitting between them. Germline lookup yields CDR1 SGHKS and CDR2 YYEKEE (reference sequence). The CDR3 consists of 14 residues. The CDR3 reads CASSFSRGGYEQYF. CDR3 DNA sequence: TGTGCCAGCAGCTTCTCGCGGGGTGGCTACGAGCAGTACTTC. The whole variable domain, remainder taken from reference TRBV5-5 and TRBJ2-7, is DAGVTQSPTHLIKTRGQQVTLRCSPISGHKSVSWYQQVLGQGPQFIFQYYEKEERGRGNFPDRFSARQFPNYSSELNVNALLLGDSALYLCASSFSRGGYEQYFGPGTRLTVT.

The chain combines TRBV19 with TRBJ2-7, with 12 bases aligning to TRBD1. Trimming removed 4 bases from V and 3 bases from J; junction bases left unmatched: 4. CDR1 and CDR2 (germline): LNHDA, SQIVND (reference sequence). This CDR3 has 15 amino acids. CDR3 coding DNA: TGTGCCAGTAGTAGCGGGACAGGGGGCATCTACGAGCAGTACTTC. It specifies CASSSGTGGIYEQYF. The whole variable domain, remainder taken from reference TRBV19 and TRBJ2-7, is DGGITQSPKYLFRKEGQNVTLSCEQNLNHDAMYWYRQDPGQGLRLIYYSQIVNDFQKGDIAEGYSVSREKKESFPLTVTSAQKNPTAFYLCASSSGTGGIYEQYFGPGTRLTVT.

This clone is large within its sample. The gene calls are TRBV4-1 and TRBJ1-4; D may be TRBD1 (5 bases). The CDR3 is 15 residues long. V was cut by 4 bases and J by 8 bases, with 17 bases left in between. Germline V CDR1 and CDR2: MGHRA, YSYEKL. The CDR3 is CASSPRTIESEKLFF. The CDR3 region has the DNA TGCGCCAGCAGCCCCCGGACAATCGAATCGGAAAAACTGTTTTTT.

This clone came up a few times. The chain carries TRBV5-3 and TRBJ1-1; tentative D call: TRBD1 (5 bases). TRBV5-3 is an ORF, and what it does is uncertain. The V and J ends lost 0 bases and 10 bases respectively, with 16 bases between them. The CDR3 length is 14 residues. CDR3 coding DNA: TGTGCCAGAAGCTTGGACGCAGGGCCAAGAGGAGCTTTCTTT. It encodes CARSLDAGPRGAFF.

The chain is built from TRBV9 and TRBJ2-7, with D perhaps TRBD2 (7 bases). Germline CDR1 and CDR2: SGDLS and YYNGEE. This CDR3 has 16 residues. The V end lost 0 bases, the J end lost 3 bases, and 16 bases lay between the germline ends. The CDR3 coding sequence is TGTGCCAGCAGCGTAGGTATTGGCGGGGGCCTCTACGAGCAGTACTTC. The encoded protein is CASSVGIGGGLYEQYF. The variable domain in full, with the rest retrieved from reference TRBV9 and TRBJ2-7, is DSGVTQTPKHLITATGQRVTLRCSPRSGDLSVYWYQQSLDQGLQFLIQYYNGEERAKGNILERFSAQQFPDLHSELNLSSLELGDSALYFCASSVGIGGGLYEQYFGPGTRLTVT.

This clone has just a few counts. This chain links TRBV4-1 with TRBJ1-3, with 10 bases aligning to TRBD1. Per the germline V gene, CDR1 is MGHRA and CDR2 is YSYEKL. Trimming at V came to 3 bases and at J to 2 bases, leaving 1 base not matched to a gene. The CDR3 length is 15 residues. The CDR3 DNA reads TGCGCCAGCAGCCACGGGACAGGGGCTGGAAACACCATATATTTT. Translation gives CASSHGTGAGNTIYF.

This chain uses TRBV28 with TRBJ1-1; D not resolved. This CDR3 comprises 12 residues. V was cut by 3 bases and J by 2 bases, with 4 bases left in between. Looked up from germline, CDR1 is MDHEN and CDR2 is SYDVKM. This chain's CDR3 is CASSFVNTEAFF. The CDR3 DNA follows: TGTGCCAGCAGTTTTGTAAACACTGAAGCTTTCTTT. The full variable domain, in which reference TRBV28 and TRBJ1-1 provide the parts outside the CDR3, is DVKVTQSSRYLVKRTGEKVFLECVQDMDHENMFWYRQDPGLGLRLIYFSYDVKMKEKGDIPEGYSVSREKKERFSLILESASTNQTSMYLCASSFVNTEAFFGQGTRLTVV.

This clone was counted a few times. The chain recombines TRBV19 with TRBJ2-3; D gene unclear. This CDR3 is built from 14 residues. Germline V gives CDR1 LNHDA, CDR2 SQIVND (reference sequence). Deletions cut 3 bases from V and 6 bases from J, with 13 bases between. This CDR3 is CASSILVMADTQYF. The CDR3, as DNA: TGTGCCAGTAGTATTCTAGTCATGGCGGATACGCAGTATTTT.

The rearrangement uses TRBV6-5 and TRBJ2-2; 9 nucleotides line up with TRBD1. Losses at the gene ends were 2 bases for V and 5 bases for J; bases not matched to a gene: 3. Germline V lookup: CDR1 MNHEY, CDR2 SVGAGI. CDR3 length: 15 amino acids. The CDR3 reads CASSYGTGLTGELFF. The CDR3 DNA reads TGTGCCAGCAGTTACGGGACAGGGTTGACCGGGGAGCTGTTTTTT.

This clone was detected only a few times. The J gene is TRBJ2-1, the V gene TRBV11-2, with TRBD2 as a possible D gene (5 bases). Germline V gene data show CDR1 as SGHAT and CDR2 as FQNNGV. The CDR3 runs 16 residues. Trimming took off 3 bases at V and 0 bases at J, with 12 bases between the two ends. The CDR3 protein is CASSLWTGSSYNEQFF. The CDR3 DNA is TGTGCCAGCAGCTTGTGGACGGGGAGCTCCTACAATGAGCAGTTCTTC.

This clone appeared a single time. The CDR3 nucleotides read TGCAGCGCCTGGGAGGGATCGACGGCTGAAGCTTTCTTT. Residues: CSAWEGSTAEAFF. The chain uses TRBV29-1 and TRBJ1-1; D call uncertain. Trimming cost V 7 bases and J 6 bases, with 18 bases left between them. Germline V gene data show CDR1 as SQVTM and CDR2 as ANQGSEA. This CDR3 has 13 amino acids. The full variable domain, rest sourced from reference TRBV29-1 and TRBJ1-1, is SAVISQKPSRDICQRGTSLTIQCQVDSQVTMMFWYRQQPGQSLTLIATANQGSEATYESGFVIDKFPISRPNLTFSTLTVSNMSPEDSSIYLCSAWEGSTAEAFFGQGTRLTVV.

The V and J genes are TRBV5-1 and TRBJ1-1, with 9 nucleotides matching TRBD1. Germline V gene data show CDR1 as SGHRS and CDR2 as YFSETQ. The CDR3 length is 15 residues. The junction had 7 bases not matched to a gene; V was cut back by 2 bases and J by 5 bases. Here the CDR3 DNA reads TGCGCCAGCAGCTTCCAACAGGGGGCTCTTACTGAAGCTTTCTTT. Protein product: CASSFQQGALTEAFF.

The genes are TRBV4-3 and TRBJ1-3; TRBD1 agrees at 7 bases. The CDR3 has 16 residues. In germline, CDR1 is LGHNA, CDR2 YSLEER. The J segment lost 2 bases and the V segment lost 4 bases, leaving 8 bases of the junction unmatched. CDR3 sequence: CASSPGTASAGNTIYF. CDR3 DNA sequence: TGCGCCAGCAGCCCGGGGACAGCCTCTGCTGGAAACACCATATATTTT.

This sequence joins TRBV15 and TRBJ2-7, with D perhaps TRBD2 (6 bases). Germline V gene data show CDR1 as LNHNV and CDR2 as YYDKDF (reference sequence). V was cut by 5 bases and J by 0 bases, with 14 bases left in between. The CDR3 loop spans 15 amino acids. CDR3 protein: CATSDWDSSSYEQYF. CDR3 nucleotide sequence: TGTGCCACCAGCGATTGGGACTCCTCCTCCTACGAGCAGTACTTC.

This rearrangement joins TRBV11-2 to TRBJ2-7; no definite D call. CDR1 and CDR2 from the germline V gene are SGHAT and FQNNGV. The CDR3 covers 14 residues. V lost 5 bases and J lost 3, with 14 bases in between. CDR3 nucleotides: TGTGCCAGCAGCCCATCACCTTCTAGCTACGAGCAGTACTTC. Amino acids: CASSPSPSSYEQYF.

This clone was counted between two and nine times. The chain couples TRBV4-3 to TRBJ1-3; D possibly corresponds to TRBD1 (6 bases). V lost 3 bases, J lost 4 bases, and 13 bases lay in between. Germline CDR1 reads LGHNA; CDR2 reads YSLEER. The CDR3 consists of 15 residues. The CDR3 sequence is CASSQGAGYGNTIYF. CDR3 DNA: TGCGCCAGCAGCCAGGGGGCAGGGTACGGAAACACCATATATTTT.

The V and J genes are TRBV7-2 and TRBJ2-5, with D possibly TRBD1 on 8 matching bases. The V end was cut by 3 bases, the J end by 1 base, with 15 bases between. Germline V gives CDR1 SGHTA, CDR2 FQGNSA. This CDR3 contains 16 residues. The CDR3 protein is CASSLGGTGLQETQYF. CDR3 DNA: TGTGCCAGCAGCTTGGGGGGGACAGGACTCCAAGAGACCCAGTACTTC.

The DNA of the CDR3 is TGCGCCAGCAGCCAAGTCCCGGGTTTCTATGGCTACACCTTC. It specifies CASSQVPGFYGYTF. V usage is TRBV4-1 and J usage is TRBJ1-2, with D unresolved. The CDR3 runs to 14 residues. V was clipped by 1 base and J by 4 bases, with 10 bases between them. Germline values: CDR1 MGHRA, CDR2 YSYEKL.

V usage is TRBV5-6 and J usage is TRBJ2-1; a weak D match, TRBD2 (7 bases). The V end lost 2 bases, the J end lost 8 bases, and 23 bases lay between the germline ends. The CDR3 contains 17 residues. CDR1 is SGHDT, CDR2 YYEEEE, per germline. The CDR3 nucleotides are TGTGCCAGCAGCTTCGAGGTGGGGGGGCTAGTGTTCCATGAGCAGTTCTTC. This encodes CASSFEVGGLVFHEQFF. Variable domain in full (rest from reference TRBV5-6 and TRBJ2-1): DAGVTQSPTHLIKTRGQQVTLRCSPKSGHDTVSWYQQALGQGPQFIFQYYEEEERQRGNFPDRFSGHQFPNYSSELNVNALLLGDSALYLCASSFEVGGLVFHEQFFGPGTRLTVL.